Below, one T cell receptor beta chain is given with its context. Its specificity is unknown. TCRdb reanalysed the 5' RACE reads using MiXCR and keeps one entry per CDR3 protein. The sample lists 310,000 or so distinct CDR3 sequences; 6.8% were seen once. This sample was included in a study of T cells after yellow fever vaccination. Overall study: Low-cell-number fractions were prepared with SMART-Seq v4 Ultra Low Input. Study results and caveats: High-abundance clonotypes from the bulk population could contaminate FACS-sorted repertoires. Some clonotypes were seen in both the CD4 and the CD8 compartments. These made up a small share and likely arose from convergent recombination.

Germline values: CDR1 DFQATT, CDR2 SNEGSKA (reference sequence). This CDR3 contains 14 residues. V lost 1 base and J lost 0, with 7 bases in between. This TCR came from a man aged 18 to 35 who received the YFV17D yellow fever vaccine. Sequencing was performed on PBMCs, taken 45 days after the first yellow fever vaccination. The chain uses TRBV20-1 and TRBJ1-5; D call uncertain. The CDR3 DNA follows: TGCAGTGCTAGAGGGGAATTTAGCAATCAGCCCCAGCATTTT. Encoded protein: CSARGEFSNQPQHF.